A single sample is the source of the 31 T cell receptor beta chains below, sequenced in a study of T cell changes during pregnancy in multiple sclerosis. TCRdb's table, derived via immunoSEQ multiplex PCR, lists solely in-frame clones and lacks some. The sample yields 40,000 to 50,000 clones, roughly 89% seen once. The source was CD4+ T cells from peripheral blood mononuclear cells, collected in the first trimester of pregnancy. The receptors stem from a female donor with multiple sclerosis, enrolled in a pregnancy study.

The chain uses TRBV5-6 and TRBJ2-1, with TRBD1 matching over 7 bases. The V segment lost 5 bases and the J segment 6 bases; nucleotides outside the gene matches: 8. The CDR3 spans 14 residues. Germline CDR1 and CDR2: SGHDT and YYEEEE. CDR3 region: CASRQTGATNEQFF. The CDR3 nucleotides are TGTGCCAGCAGACAAACAGGGGCCACCAATGAGCAGTTCTTC.

This chain uses TRBV18 with TRBJ2-7, with a weak D call TRBD2 (6 bases). This CDR3 comprises 15 residues. From germline, CDR1 is KGHSH and CDR2 LQKENI. V gave up 3 bases and J gave up 2 bases, with 14 bases separating them. The CDR3 sequence: CASSPTRGTPYEQYF. The DNA of the CDR3 is TGTGCCAGCTCACCGACGCGGGGAACCCCCTACGAGCAGTACTTC.

This sequence joins TRBV27 and TRBJ1-1; D is unresolved. The CDR3 spans 16 residues. The germline V gene has CDR1 MNHEY and CDR2 SMNVEV (reference sequence). V was trimmed by 5 bases and J by 1 base, leaving 17 bases between them. Here the CDR3 DNA reads TGTGCCAGCAGTCGCACAGTGGGTAGTACGAACACTGAAGCTTTCTTT. Translated, it gives CASSRTVGSTNTEAFF.

The V and J genes are TRBV11-2 and TRBJ2-5; D is unresolved. Germline V gene sequence: CDR1 SGHAT, CDR2 FQNNGV. This CDR3 contains 12 residues. The V and J ends lost 4 bases and 1 base respectively, with 4 bases between them. The CDR3 nucleotides read TGTGCCAGCAGCTCTACCCAAGAGACCCAGTACTTC. Translated: CASSSTQETQYF.

The chain combines TRBV5-4 with TRBJ1-2; 9 nucleotides line up with TRBD1. From germline, CDR1 is SGHNT and CDR2 YYREEE (reference sequence). V lost 0 bases and J lost 7; bases outside the gene matches: 4. This CDR3 is built from 14 residues. The DNA of the CDR3 is TGTGCCAGCAGCTTGGGCGGACAGGGGATTGGCTACACCTTC. Its translation is CASSLGGQGIGYTF.

This chain joins TRBV7-8 and TRBJ2-2; D is possibly TRBD1 (5 bases). V shed 1 base and J shed 7 bases, with 16 bases lying between them. The CDR3 totals 16 residues. Germline CDR1 is SGHVS and CDR2 is FQNEAQ. The CDR3 DNA sequence: TGTGCCAGCAGCTTAGTGTATTCTGGCACAGGCGGGGAGCTGTTTTTT. Protein product: CASSLVYSGTGGELFF.

The chain has TRBV30 and TRBJ1-5; tentative D call: TRBD1 (6 bases). The V gene lost 1 base and the J gene lost 3 bases, with 10 bases spanning the gap. This CDR3 has 14 amino acids. CDR1 and CDR2 (germline): GTSNPN, SVGIG (reference sequence). CDR3 sequence: CAWSGGQYNQPQHF. The CDR3 DNA reads TGTGCCTGGAGTGGGGGACAATACAATCAGCCCCAGCATTTT.

The V and J genes are TRBV7-2 and TRBJ2-7; 9 nucleotides agree with TRBD1. The junction had 7 bases not matched to a gene; V was cut back by 0 bases and J by 7 bases. The CDR3 totals 15 residues. Germline V gives CDR1 SGHTA, CDR2 FQGNSA. CDR3 region: CASSLAGQGPGEQYF. The DNA for the CDR3 is TGTGCCAGCAGCTTAGCTGGACAGGGGCCGGGGGAGCAGTACTTC. The full variable domain, its missing parts supplied by reference TRBV7-2 and TRBJ2-7, is GAGVSQSPSNKVTEKGKDVELRCDPISGHTALYWYRQSLGQGLEFLIYFQGNSAPDKSGLPSDRFSAERTGGSVSTLTIQRTQQEDSAVYLCASSLAGQGPGEQYFGPGTRLTVT.

The chain carries TRBV6-5 and TRBJ2-7; TRBD1 matches at 8 bases. This CDR3 spans 15 amino acids. The germline V gene has CDR1 MNHEY and CDR2 SVGAGI. J was trimmed by 1 base and V by 6 bases; bases with no gene match: 8. CDR3 sequence: CASSGGWTGSYEQYF. The CDR3 DNA reads TGTGCCAGCAGCGGGGGTTGGACAGGGTCCTACGAGCAGTACTTC.

The rearrangement links TRBV19 to TRBJ2-7; 9 positions match TRBD1. V dropped 1 base and J dropped 2; count of bases not matched to a gene: 3. In germline, CDR1 is LNHDA, CDR2 SQIVND (reference sequence). The CDR3 extends over 15 amino acids. This CDR3 reads CASSIGTGVTYEQYF. DNA for the CDR3: TGTGCCAGTAGTATAGGGACAGGGGTAACCTACGAGCAGTACTTC.

In its sample, this clone was seen a few times. This rearrangement joins TRBV19 to TRBJ2-3; 8 bases fit TRBD2. The CDR3 is 15 amino acids. CDR1 LNHDA and CDR2 SQIVND come from the germline V gene (reference sequence). The junction had 2 bases not matched to a gene; V was cut back by 3 bases and J by 0 bases. The CDR3 DNA reads as TGTGCCAGTAGTATGCCTAGCGGGAGCACAGATACGCAGTATTTT. This sequence encodes CASSMPSGSTDTQYF.

This chain links TRBV18 with TRBJ1-2, with a weak D call TRBD1 (5 bases). The CDR3 runs 14 residues. Trimming removed 3 bases at V and 3 bases at J, with 11 bases between. Germline-derived CDR1 and CDR2 are KGHSH and LQKENI. The DNA for the CDR3 is TGTGCCAGCTCACCCCGGGGGTCGGACTATGGCTACACCTTC. As protein: CASSPRGSDYGYTF.

V usage is TRBV5-1 and J usage is TRBJ1-1; 11 bases fit TRBD1. Germline V lookup: CDR1 SGHRS, CDR2 YFSETQ. This CDR3 comprises 14 residues. The trim removed 3 bases at V and 6 bases at J, leaving 4 bases unmatched. The CDR3 loop is CASSYMGQGAEAFF. The DNA for the CDR3 is TGCGCCAGCAGCTACATGGGACAGGGGGCTGAAGCTTTCTTT.

The chain carries TRBV11-2 and TRBJ1-1, with D uncertain. Germline V gene data show CDR1 as SGHAT and CDR2 as FQNNGV. Trimming stripped 5 bases from V and 0 bases from J, with 10 bases between. CDR3 length equals 14 residues. CDR3 DNA: TGTGCCAGCAGCCTCCCGAGGGTGAACACTGAAGCTTTCTTT. Amino acid sequence: CASSLPRVNTEAFF.

The chain carries TRBV5-5 and TRBJ1-2; D is possibly TRBD1 (5 bases). CDR3 length: 16 residues. V was trimmed by 2 bases and J by 1 base, leaving 15 bases between them. Germline-derived CDR1 and CDR2 are SGHKS and YYEKEE (reference sequence). The CDR3 reads CASSFGLQESNYGYTF. In DNA, the CDR3 is TGTGCCAGCAGCTTTGGTCTACAGGAGAGTAACTATGGCTACACCTTC.

The J gene is TRBJ2-7, the V gene TRBV6-6; TRBD2 matches at 9 bases. J was trimmed by 3 bases and V by 5 bases; bases with no gene match: 11. Germline-derived CDR1 and CDR2 are MNHNY and SVGAGI (reference sequence). This CDR3 comprises 16 residues. Here the CDR3 reads CASSPGLAAGNYEQYF. In nucleotides, the CDR3 is TGTGCCAGCAGTCCGGGACTAGCCGCTGGTAACTACGAGCAGTACTTC.

V is TRBV7-2 and J is TRBJ2-7, with D maybe TRBD2 (5 bases). The V gene's germline CDR1 is SGHTA and CDR2 FQGNSA. The CDR3 has 10 residues. The DNA of the CDR3 is TGTGCGATCGGGGACTACGAGCAGTACTTC. Protein sequence: CAIGDYEQYF.

The V gene is TRBV18, the J gene TRBJ2-7; TRBD2 agrees at 14 bases. The CDR3 length is 14 residues. After removal of 3 bases from V and 8 bases from J, the junction contained 3 bases not matched to a gene. Germline CDR1 and CDR2: KGHSH and LQKENI. The CDR3 bases are TGTGCCAGCTCACCGGGGACTAGCGGGAGCAAGCAGTACTTC. Protein sequence: CASSPGTSGSKQYF.

V is TRBV2 and J is TRBJ2-7; D is ambiguous. This CDR3 is built from 12 residues. Trimming took 2 bases from V and 4 from J, leaving 6 bases between them. Germline loops: CDR1 SNHLY, CDR2 FYNNEI. The CDR3 DNA follows: TGTGCCAGCAGTGAATTCCCGTACGAGCAGTACTTC. This sequence encodes CASSEFPYEQYF.

This clone appeared a single time. V and J are TRBV19 and TRBJ1-4, with TRBD1 identical over 8 bases. Germline trimming cut 4 bases from V and 5 bases from J; bases unmatched to any gene: 3. Germline CDR1 and CDR2: LNHDA and SQIVND (reference sequence). The CDR3 is 14 residues long. The CDR3 DNA is TGTGCCAGTAGTACCGGACAGGGAAATGAAAAACTGTTTTTT. Translation: CASSTGQGNEKLFF.

This sequence joins TRBV7-3 and TRBJ2-2, with D maybe TRBD1 (6 bases). Germline V gene data show CDR1 as SGHTA and CDR2 as FQGTGA. This CDR3 spans 16 amino acids. Trimming shortened V by 6 bases and J by 0 bases, and 14 bases separated the two germline ends. CDR3 nucleotides: TGTGCCAGCAGTTCCCCGGGACAAACGAACACCGGGGAGCTGTTTTTT. It codes for CASSSPGQTNTGELFF.

This chain uses TRBV2 with TRBJ2-7, with D uncertain. Germline loops: CDR1 SNHLY, CDR2 FYNNEI. Trimming took 3 bases from V and 7 from J, leaving 13 bases between them. The CDR3 sequence is 13 residues long. The CDR3 reads CASSESGFGEQYF. CDR3 coding DNA: TGTGCCAGCAGTGAGTCCGGGTTCGGGGAGCAGTACTTC.

The chain's CDR3 is CASSSTDRGRFF. The CDR3 DNA sequence: TGTGCCAGCAGTTCAACGGACAGGGGGCGTTTCTTC. This sequence joins TRBV6-5 and TRBJ2-1, with 11 positions matching TRBD1. Germline V gene data show CDR1 as MNHEY and CDR2 as SVGAGI. The trim removed 4 bases at V and 16 bases at J, leaving 6 bases unmatched. This CDR3 contains 12 residues.

This clone appeared a single time. The chain combines TRBV7-9 with TRBJ2-3; 13 positions match TRBD2. V trimming: 6 bases; J trimming: 2 bases; junction bases outside the gene matches: 11. This CDR3 has 18 residues. Germline V gives CDR1 SEHNR, CDR2 FQNEAQ (reference sequence). As DNA, the CDR3 is TGTGCCAGCAGGACTAGCGGGAGGACAATGTCATCCACAGATACGCAGTATTTT. Amino acid sequence: CASRTSGRTMSSTDTQYF. The full variable domain, its missing parts supplied by reference TRBV7-9 and TRBJ2-3, is DTGVSQNPRHKITKRGQNVTFRCDPISEHNRLYWYRQTLGQGPEFLTYFQNEAQLEKSRLLSDRFSAERPKGSFSTLEIQRTEQGDSAMYLCASRTSGRTMSSTDTQYFGPGTRLTVL.

The chain couples TRBV12-5 to TRBJ2-2; D gene ambiguous. The CDR3 contains 12 residues. Germline-derived CDR1 and CDR2 are LGHNT and FRNRAP. V was cut by 0 bases and J by 8 bases, with 4 bases left in between. The DNA for the CDR3 is TGTGCTAGTGGTTTGGTACTTGGGGAGCTGTTTTTT. This sequence encodes CASGLVLGELFF.

The chain uses TRBV5-4 and TRBJ1-4; no reliable D call. Germline V gene sequence: CDR1 SGHNT, CDR2 YYREEE (reference sequence). There are 15 residues in the CDR3. V was pared by 2 bases and J by 7 bases, with 15 bases between. The CDR3 reads CASSFPSSRGEKLFF. The CDR3 coding sequence is TGTGCCAGCAGCTTTCCCTCCAGCCGAGGTGAAAAACTGTTTTTT.

V gene TRBV10-3 combines with J gene TRBJ2-5; 10 bases are a match to TRBD1. The junction had 10 bases not matched to a gene; V was cut back by 8 bases and J by 4 bases. The length of the CDR3 is 15 residues. CDR1 is ENHRY, CDR2 SYGVKD, per germline. CDR3 residues: CAIGPGQGTIETQYF. CDR3 sequence (DNA): TGTGCCATCGGACCGGGACAGGGGACGATAGAGACCCAGTACTTC.

The CDR3 region is CASSVAETQYF. For the CDR3, the DNA is TGTGCCAGCAGCGTAGCTGAGACCCAGTACTTC. This rearrangement joins TRBV9 to TRBJ2-5; D is unresolved. This CDR3 is built from 11 residues. The V end lost 0 bases, the J end lost 5 bases, and 2 bases lay between the germline ends. Germline V gene lookup returns CDR1 SGDLS and CDR2 YYNGEE.

The chain recombines TRBV7-2 with TRBJ2-7; 7 bases fit TRBD1. The CDR3 totals 15 residues. Unmatched junction bases numbered 7, after V lost 0 bases and J lost 5 bases. Germline V lookup: CDR1 SGHTA, CDR2 FQGNSA. The CDR3: CASSLAGQVFDEQYF. CDR3 DNA sequence: TGTGCCAGCAGCTTAGCTGGACAGGTATTCGACGAGCAGTACTTC. Looking up the rest from reference TRBV7-2 and TRBJ2-7 gives the full variable domain: GAGVSQSPSNKVTEKGKDVELRCDPISGHTALYWYRQSLGQGLEFLIYFQGNSAPDKSGLPSDRFSAERTGGSVSTLTIQRTQQEDSAVYLCASSLAGQVFDEQYFGPGTRLTVT.

The chain has TRBV6-5 and TRBJ2-7; the D is unclear. There are 14 residues in the CDR3. With 0 bases removed from V and 3 bases from J, the gap between germline ends came to 9 bases. CDR1 MNHEY and CDR2 SVGAGI come from the germline V gene. The CDR3 sequence is CASSYSRRFYEQYF. In DNA, the CDR3 is TGTGCCAGCAGTTACTCGCGCCGGTTCTACGAGCAGTACTTC.

The table lists this clone with a count of one. The gene calls are TRBV18 and TRBJ1-1, with TRBD1 matching 8 bases. Looked up from germline, CDR1 is KGHSH and CDR2 is LQKENI. CDR3 length: 17 residues. V shed 3 bases, J shed 0 bases, and the junction held 9 bases outside the gene matches. CDR3 in amino acids: CASSPQTGDNLNTEAFF. DNA of the CDR3: TGTGCCAGCTCACCCCAGACAGGGGATAACTTGAACACTGAAGCTTTCTTT.